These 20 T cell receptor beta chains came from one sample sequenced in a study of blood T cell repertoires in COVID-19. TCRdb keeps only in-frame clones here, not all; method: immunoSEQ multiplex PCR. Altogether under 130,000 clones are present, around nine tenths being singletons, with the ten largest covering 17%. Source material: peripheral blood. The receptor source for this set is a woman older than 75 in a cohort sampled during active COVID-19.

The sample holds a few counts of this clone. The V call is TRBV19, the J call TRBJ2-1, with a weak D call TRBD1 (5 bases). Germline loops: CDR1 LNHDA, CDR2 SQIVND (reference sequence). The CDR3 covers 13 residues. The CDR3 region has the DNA TGTGCGAGTGGGGCCGAGGTTTTGTATGAGCAGTTCTTC. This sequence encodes CASGAEVLYEQFF.

CDR3 sequence: CAGGTPQHTEAFF. For the CDR3, the DNA is TGTGCGGGGGGGACCCCCCAACACACTGAAGCTTTCTTT. The J gene is TRBJ1-1, the V gene TRBV7-9, with D perhaps matching TRBD1 (5 bases). The CDR3 runs to 13 residues. Germline assignment: CDR1 SEHNR and CDR2 FQNEAQ (reference sequence).

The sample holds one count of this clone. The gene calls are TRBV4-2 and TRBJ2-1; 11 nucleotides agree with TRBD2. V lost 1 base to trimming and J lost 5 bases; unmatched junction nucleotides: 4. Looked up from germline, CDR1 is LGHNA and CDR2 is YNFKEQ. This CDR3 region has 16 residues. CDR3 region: CASSQASTSGDNEQFF. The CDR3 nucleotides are TGTGCCAGCAGCCAAGCCTCGACTAGCGGGGACAATGAGCAGTTCTTC.

CDR3 loop: CASSPGLDFDNEQFF. Written as DNA, the CDR3 is TGTGCCAGCAGCCCGGGACTAGATTTCGACAATGAGCAGTTCTTC. The chain recombines TRBV5-5 with TRBJ2-1; 8 bases map to TRBD2. V shed 4 bases and J 5 bases; nucleotides not matched to a gene: 8. This CDR3 has 15 residues. Germline loops: CDR1 SGHKS, CDR2 YYEKEE (reference sequence).

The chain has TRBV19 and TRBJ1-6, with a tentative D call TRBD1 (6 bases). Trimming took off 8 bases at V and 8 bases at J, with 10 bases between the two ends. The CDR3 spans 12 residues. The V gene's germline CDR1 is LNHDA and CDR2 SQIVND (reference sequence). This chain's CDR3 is CASSRTDSPLHF. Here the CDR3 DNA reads TGTGCCAGTTCTCGGACAGATTCACCCCTCCACTTT.

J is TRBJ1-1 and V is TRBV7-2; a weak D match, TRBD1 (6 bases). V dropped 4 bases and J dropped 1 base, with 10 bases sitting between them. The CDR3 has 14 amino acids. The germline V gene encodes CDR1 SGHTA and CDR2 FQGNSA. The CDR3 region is CASSSGQRNTEAFF. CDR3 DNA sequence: TGTGCCAGCAGCTCAGGACAGCGGAACACTGAAGCTTTCTTT.

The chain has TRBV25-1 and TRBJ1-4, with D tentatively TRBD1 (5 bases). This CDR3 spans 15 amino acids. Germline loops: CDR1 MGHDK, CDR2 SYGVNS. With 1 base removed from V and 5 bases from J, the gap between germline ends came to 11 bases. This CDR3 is CASSELDNSNEKLFF. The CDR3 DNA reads TGTGCCAGCAGTGAATTGGACAACAGCAATGAAAAACTGTTTTTT.

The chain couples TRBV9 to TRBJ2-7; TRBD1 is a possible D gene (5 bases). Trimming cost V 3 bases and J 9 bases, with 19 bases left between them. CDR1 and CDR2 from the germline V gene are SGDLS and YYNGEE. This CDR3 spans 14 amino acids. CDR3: CASSERQLPYVQYF. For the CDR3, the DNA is TGTGCCAGCAGCGAAAGACAGCTCCCGTATGTGCAGTACTTC.

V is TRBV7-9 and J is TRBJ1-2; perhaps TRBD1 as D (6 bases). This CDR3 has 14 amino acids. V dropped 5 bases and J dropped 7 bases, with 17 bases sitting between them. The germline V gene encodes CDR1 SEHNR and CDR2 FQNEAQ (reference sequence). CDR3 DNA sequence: TGTGCCAGCAGCCAACAATCTCCAGGGGTTGGCTACACCTTC. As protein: CASSQQSPGVGYTF.

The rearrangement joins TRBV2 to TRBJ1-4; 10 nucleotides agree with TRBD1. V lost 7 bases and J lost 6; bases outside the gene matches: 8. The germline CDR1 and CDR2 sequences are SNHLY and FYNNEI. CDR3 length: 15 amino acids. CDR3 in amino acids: CASNRDRGLYEKLFF. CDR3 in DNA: TGTGCCAGCAACAGAGACAGGGGGCTTTATGAAAAACTGTTTTTT.

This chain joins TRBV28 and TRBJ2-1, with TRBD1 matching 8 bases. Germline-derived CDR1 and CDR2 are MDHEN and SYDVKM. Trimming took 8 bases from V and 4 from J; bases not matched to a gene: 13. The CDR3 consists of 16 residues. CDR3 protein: CASAKRTGGSYNEQFF. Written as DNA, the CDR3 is TGTGCCAGCGCAAAAAGAACAGGGGGTTCATACAATGAGCAGTTCTTC.

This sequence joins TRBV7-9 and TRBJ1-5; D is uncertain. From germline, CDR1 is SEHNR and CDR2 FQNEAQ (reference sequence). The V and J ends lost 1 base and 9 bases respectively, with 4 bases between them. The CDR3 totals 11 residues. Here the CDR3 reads CASSLDGPQHF. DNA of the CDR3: TGTGCCAGCAGCTTAGACGGGCCCCAGCATTTT.

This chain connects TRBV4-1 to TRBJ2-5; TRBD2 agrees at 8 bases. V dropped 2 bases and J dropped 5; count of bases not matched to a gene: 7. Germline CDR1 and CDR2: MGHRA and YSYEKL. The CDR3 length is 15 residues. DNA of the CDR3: TGCGCCAGCAGCCAATCCGGACTAGCAGTGGAGACCCAGTACTTC. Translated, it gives CASSQSGLAVETQYF.

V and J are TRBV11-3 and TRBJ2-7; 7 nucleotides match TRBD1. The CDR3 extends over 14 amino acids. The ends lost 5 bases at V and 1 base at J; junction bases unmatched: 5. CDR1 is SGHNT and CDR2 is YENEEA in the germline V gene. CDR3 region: CASSLGQASYEQYF. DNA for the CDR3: TGTGCCAGCAGCCTTGGACAGGCGTCCTACGAGCAGTACTTC.

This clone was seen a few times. CDR3 sequence: CASSDRDYGYTF. The CDR3 DNA reads TGCGCCAGCAGTGACCGAGACTATGGCTACACCTTC. The rearrangement joins TRBV10-1 to TRBJ1-2, with D unresolved. In germline, CDR1 is WNHNN, CDR2 SYGVQD (reference sequence). The V end was cut by 3 bases, the J end by 3 bases, with 5 bases between. This CDR3 contains 12 residues.

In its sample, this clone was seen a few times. The chain's CDR3 is CASSVGQGGSYNSPLHF. The CDR3 region has the DNA TGTGCCAGCAGTGTGGGGCAGGGAGGCTCCTATAATTCACCCCTCCACTTT. V is TRBV6-1 and J is TRBJ1-6, with D perhaps matching TRBD1 (5 bases). Per the germline V gene, CDR1 is MNHNS and CDR2 is SASEGT. The CDR3 has 17 residues. V was trimmed by 4 bases and J by 0 bases, leaving 13 bases between them.

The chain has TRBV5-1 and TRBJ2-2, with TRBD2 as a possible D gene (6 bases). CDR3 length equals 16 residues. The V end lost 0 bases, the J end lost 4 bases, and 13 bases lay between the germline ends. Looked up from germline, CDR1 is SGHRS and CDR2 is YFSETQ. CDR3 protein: CASSLAPLGGTGELFF. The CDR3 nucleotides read TGCGCCAGCAGCTTGGCCCCTCTCGGGGGCACCGGGGAGCTGTTTTTT.

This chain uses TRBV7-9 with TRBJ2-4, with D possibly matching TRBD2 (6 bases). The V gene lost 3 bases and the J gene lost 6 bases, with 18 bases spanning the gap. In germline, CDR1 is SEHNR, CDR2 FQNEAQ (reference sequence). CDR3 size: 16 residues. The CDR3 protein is CASSFPLTSMGNIQYF. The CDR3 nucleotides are TGTGCCAGCAGCTTCCCGCTGACTAGTATGGGAAACATTCAGTACTTC.

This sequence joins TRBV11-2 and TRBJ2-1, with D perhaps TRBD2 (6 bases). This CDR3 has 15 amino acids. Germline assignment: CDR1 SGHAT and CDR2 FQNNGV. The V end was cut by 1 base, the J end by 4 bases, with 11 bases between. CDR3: CASSLGGGIYNEQFF. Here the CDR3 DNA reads TGTGCCAGCAGCTTAGGTGGCGGGATATACAATGAGCAGTTCTTC.

CDR3 DNA: TGTGCCAGCAGCGCTAGCGGAGCCCTCGCAGATACGCAGTATTTT. It yields the protein CASSASGALADTQYF. V is TRBV9 and J is TRBJ2-3, with 7 positions matching TRBD2. V lost 3 bases to trimming and J lost 4 bases; unmatched junction nucleotides: 8. From germline, CDR1 is SGDLS and CDR2 YYNGEE. The CDR3 covers 15 residues.